The clone carrying this T cell receptor (gamma chain) was recorded many times. Bulk repertoires came from Vgamma9/Vdelta2+ or Vdelta2-negative gammadelta T cells flow-sorted from PBMC. V lost 0 bases and J lost 6; bases outside the gene matches: 4. CDR3 length: 14 residues. Germline values: CDR1 EGSTGY, CDR2 YDSYTSSV. The sample is drawn from a study of γδ T cells in repeated Plasmodium falciparum infection. Study as a whole: Donors had four controlled P. falciparum NF54 infections over 644 days.

TCRdb ran CATT on the multiplex PCR reads. The sample carries 27,000 or so gamma-chain clones, 1.4% recorded once. The TCR comes from a pool of human donors (malaria-infected and uninfected, not separated). This sequence joins TRGV4 and TRGJP2. The sequenced sample consisted of gamma-delta T cells from blood. CDR3 amino acids: CATWDGTGDWIKTF. The CDR3 DNA follows: TGTGCCACCTGGGATGGGACGGGTGATTGGATCAAGACGTTT.